What follows are 19 T cell receptor beta chains derived from one specimen sequenced in a study of blood T cell repertoires in COVID-19. Some clones are missing from TCRdb's copy, which holds only in-frame ones; the method was immunoSEQ multiplex PCR. The data show roughly 49,000 clones, with less than 90% seen just once and about 12% held by the top ten. Source material: peripheral blood. These receptors were obtained from a human donor in a cohort sampled during active COVID-19.

The chain uses TRBV19 and TRBJ1-3; 8 nucleotides line up with TRBD1. The germline gives CDR1 LNHDA, CDR2 SQIVND (reference sequence). J was trimmed by 0 bases and V by 3 bases; bases with no gene match: 10. The CDR3 runs to 18 residues. CDR3 DNA: TGTGCCAGTAGTATTGGGACAGGCCAAATGATCTCTGGAAACACCATATATTTT. This sequence encodes CASSIGTGQMISGNTIYF.

CDR3 sequence (DNA): TGCGCCAGCAGCTTGGTTGGCTCCGAGCAGTACTTC. It translates to CASSLVGSEQYF. The chain joins TRBV5-1 to TRBJ2-7; D remains ambiguous. This CDR3 is 12 amino acids long. Germline CDR1 reads SGHRS; CDR2 reads YFSETQ. The germline V and J ends were trimmed by 0 bases and 6 bases, with 7 bases remaining between them.

This clone occurred a few times. This sequence joins TRBV10-1 and TRBJ2-7, with 10 bases lining up with TRBD1. V trimming: 2 bases; J trimming: 5 bases; junction bases outside the gene matches: 9. CDR3 length: 16 residues. Germline V gene sequence: CDR1 WNHNN, CDR2 SYGVQD (reference sequence). CDR3 DNA sequence: TGCGCCAGCAGTGAGGCGGGACAGGGGACCAACAACGAGCAGTACTTC. The encoded protein is CASSEAGQGTNNEQYF.

The rearrangement uses TRBV5-6 and TRBJ2-7; 9 bases are a match to TRBD1. The germline gives CDR1 SGHDT, CDR2 YYEEEE. J gave up 0 bases and V 4 bases, and 5 bases lay outside the gene matches. This CDR3 is 15 amino acids long. The CDR3 DNA sequence: TGTGCCAGCAGCCTGGACAGGGGATACTCCTACGAGCAGTACTTC. Translating it yields CASSLDRGYSYEQYF.

This clone was observed a few times. The chain joins TRBV4-1 to TRBJ2-7; 12 nucleotides agree with TRBD2. The V gene's germline CDR1 is MGHRA and CDR2 YSYEKL. CDR3 length: 14 amino acids. Trimming cost V 4 bases and J 3 bases; bases outside gene matches: 1. CDR3 residues: CASSRTSGVYEQYF. The CDR3 DNA follows: TGCGCCAGCAGCCGGACTAGCGGGGTCTACGAGCAGTACTTC.

Many counts were recorded for this clone. The genes are TRBV6-5 and TRBJ1-1; TRBD1 matches at 8 bases. CDR3 length: 12 amino acids. Germline CDR1 is MNHEY and CDR2 is SVGAGI. Trimming at V came to 6 bases and at J to 7 bases, leaving 4 bases not matched to a gene. Written as DNA, the CDR3 is TGTGCCAGCAGACTCGGGACAGGTGAAGCTTTCTTT. Translation gives CASRLGTGEAFF.

This clone showed up just a few times. The V call is TRBV5-4, the J call TRBJ1-1, with D possibly TRBD1 on 5 matching bases. With 3 bases removed from V and 0 bases from J, the gap between germline ends came to 15 bases. CDR1 and CDR2 from the germline V gene are SGHNT and YYREEE (reference sequence). This CDR3 contains 16 residues. As DNA, the CDR3 is TGTGCCAGCAGCTCTGGGGGGGGAACGCTGAACACTGAAGCTTTCTTT. It translates to CASSSGGGTLNTEAFF.

V gene TRBV29-1 combines with J gene TRBJ2-5, with 7 nucleotides matching TRBD1. The V gene end was trimmed by 4 bases and the J gene end by 1 base; junction bases not matched to a gene: 9. Per germline, CDR1 SQVTM and CDR2 ANQGSEA. CDR3 length: 15 amino acids. CDR3 nucleotide sequence: TGCAGCGTTGGGGACAGCTGGCTAACCCAAGAGACCCAGTACTTC. Its protein is CSVGDSWLTQETQYF. The entire variable domain, with the rest obtained from reference TRBV29-1 and TRBJ2-5, is as follows: SAVISQKPSRDICQRGTSLTIQCQVDSQVTMMFWYRQQPGQSLTLIATANQGSEATYESGFVIDKFPISRPNLTFSTLTVSNMSPEDSSIYLCSVGDSWLTQETQYFGPGTRLLVL.

The chain has TRBV6-5 and TRBJ1-5; a weak D match, TRBD1 (6 bases). This CDR3 contains 13 residues. Per the germline V gene, CDR1 is MNHEY and CDR2 is SVGAGI. Trimming cost V 6 bases and J 6 bases, with 12 bases left between them. The CDR3 nucleotides are TGTGCCAGCAGCAGGGGACCCGGTCAGCCCCAGCATTTT. Translation gives CASSRGPGQPQHF.

This clone showed up just once. The genes are TRBV11-2 and TRBJ1-4; TRBD1 matches at 9 bases. CDR3 length: 15 residues. Germline CDR1 SGHAT, CDR2 FQNNGV. V lost 5 bases to trimming and J lost 2 bases; unmatched junction nucleotides: 3. CDR3 coding DNA: TGTGCCAGCAGCAGGACAGGGGTCACTAATGAAAAACTGTTTTTT. This gives the protein CASSRTGVTNEKLFF.

The V and J genes are TRBV2 and TRBJ1-5, with a tentative D call TRBD1 (5 bases). The CDR3 runs to 13 residues. V was shortened by 11 bases and J by 8 bases, with 19 bases between the two germline ends. The germline V gene encodes CDR1 SNHLY and CDR2 FYNNEI. The DNA for the CDR3 is TGTGCCGGAAACGGGGGGTACGGGGAGCCCCAGCATTTT. Amino acid sequence: CAGNGGYGEPQHF.

V gene TRBV27 combines with J gene TRBJ2-2; 9 bases line up with TRBD1. CDR3 size: 14 residues. After removal of 8 bases from V and 3 bases from J, the junction contained 4 bases not matched to a gene. Germline loops: CDR1 MNHEY, CDR2 SMNVEV (reference sequence). This chain's CDR3 is CASRDRVYTGELFF. In nucleotides, the CDR3 is TGTGCCAGCCGGGACAGGGTTTACACCGGGGAGCTGTTTTTT.

The chain employs TRBV13 and TRBJ2-7, with D tentatively TRBD2 (5 bases). Between the trimmed V and J ends, which lost 5 bases and 1 base, there was a span of 9 bases. The germline V gene has CDR1 PRHDT and CDR2 FYEKMQ (reference sequence). This CDR3 contains 13 residues. The CDR3 is CASSIRTSYEQYF. For the CDR3, the DNA is TGTGCCAGCAGCATCCGGACTTCCTACGAGCAGTACTTC.

The rearrangement uses TRBV3-1 (or the pseudogene TRBV3-2) and TRBJ2-1; tentatively, D is TRBD1 (5 bases). Germline CDR1 and CDR2: LGHDT and YNNKEL (reference sequence). This CDR3 comprises 12 residues. Trimming left V 4 bases short and J 7 bases short, with 8 bases between. The CDR3 DNA follows: TGTGCCAGCAGCCCGCAGGGTAATGAGCAGTTCTTC. It encodes CASSPQGNEQFF.

V gene TRBV18 combines with J gene TRBJ2-5; TRBD1 might be the D (6 bases). CDR1 is KGHSH, CDR2 LQKENI, per germline. The CDR3 is 17 residues long. V dropped 2 bases and J dropped 7 bases, with 23 bases sitting between them. CDR3 protein: CASSPAGTAGKGGTQYF. CDR3 nucleotides: TGTGCCAGCTCACCAGCCGGGACGGCGGGCAAAGGGGGGACCCAGTACTTC.

This chain connects TRBV9 to TRBJ1-1; TRBD1 matches at 10 bases. Germline CDR1 is SGDLS and CDR2 is YYNGEE. The CDR3 is 14 residues long. Losses at the gene ends were 0 bases for V and 10 bases for J; bases not matched to a gene: 6. In nucleotides, the CDR3 is TGTGCCAGCAGCGTAGCGGGACAGGGGTCTCGAGCTTTCTTT. Its translation is CASSVAGQGSRAFF.

V gene TRBV5-1 combines with J gene TRBJ2-3, with 7 positions matching TRBD1. The CDR3 runs 14 residues. J gave up 6 bases and V 4 bases, and 8 bases lay outside the gene matches. CDR1 is SGHRS and CDR2 is YFSETQ in the germline V gene. The CDR3 loop is CASSRSTGTDTQYF. CDR3 coding DNA: TGCGCCAGCAGCCGATCGACAGGGACCGATACGCAGTATTTT.

The chain carries TRBV5-5 and TRBJ2-7; possibly TRBD2 for D (7 bases). Trimming pared 3 bases from V and 7 bases from J, leaving 20 bases between. Germline V lookup: CDR1 SGHKS, CDR2 YYEKEE (reference sequence). The length of the CDR3 is 15 residues. Written as DNA, the CDR3 is TGTGCCAGCAGCTGGGGGCACGGGACTACGGGGGAGCAGTACTTC. Its translation: CASSWGHGTTGEQYF.

The chain links TRBV5-6 to TRBJ1-5; possible D gene TRBD1, 6 bases. This CDR3 region has 15 residues. The germline gives CDR1 SGHDT, CDR2 YYEEEE. Trimming took 2 bases from V and 4 from J, leaving 13 bases between them. The CDR3 loop is CASSFLAGVNQPQHF. CDR3 in DNA: TGTGCCAGCAGCTTTTTAGCAGGGGTTAATCAGCCCCAGCATTTT.